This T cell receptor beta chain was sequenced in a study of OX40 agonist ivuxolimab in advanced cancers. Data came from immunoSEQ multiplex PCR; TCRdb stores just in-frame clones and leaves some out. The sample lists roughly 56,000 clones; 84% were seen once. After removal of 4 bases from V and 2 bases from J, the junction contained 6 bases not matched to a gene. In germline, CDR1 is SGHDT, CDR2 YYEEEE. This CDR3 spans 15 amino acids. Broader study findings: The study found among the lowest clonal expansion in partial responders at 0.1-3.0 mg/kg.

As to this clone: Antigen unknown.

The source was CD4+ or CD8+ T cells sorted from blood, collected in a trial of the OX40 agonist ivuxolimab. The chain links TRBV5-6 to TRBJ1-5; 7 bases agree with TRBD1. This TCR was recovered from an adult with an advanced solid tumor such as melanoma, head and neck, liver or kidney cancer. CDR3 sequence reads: CASSTLGQGNQPQHF. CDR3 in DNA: TGTGCCAGCAGCACCCTAGGACAGGGCAATCAGCCCCAGCATTTT.